These 4 T cell receptor beta chains came from one sample sequenced in a study of human thymus T cells (dated by TCRdb to about 2020). Library preparation used the immunoSEQ multiplex PCR assay. TCRdb took this table from immuneACCESS and kept in-frame rearrangements with V and J called. Such tables lack part of the clones; where checked against another copy, unresolved V genes explain under half of the gap, and the rest is unexplained. The sample yields tens of thousands of clones; 96% were counted once. 0.031% of the sample is in the top ten clones. The thymus tissue came from surgical resects taken out during corrective cardiac surgery. Sequencing input: thymus tissue. The receptors here all came from a boy younger than two with a congenital heart defect but otherwise immunologically healthy.

The J gene is TRBJ2-5, the V gene TRBV18; TRBD2 agrees at 11 bases. This CDR3 contains 19 residues. Germline V gene sequence: CDR1 KGHSH, CDR2 LQKENI. V gave up 1 base and J gave up 5 bases; unmatched junction bases: 15. CDR3 residues: CASSPLILAGGGELETQYF. CDR3 nucleotide sequence: TGTGCCAGCTCACCACTTATTCTAGCGGGAGGAGGAGAGTTGGAGACCCAGTACTTC.

This chain uses TRBV11-2 with TRBJ1-3; D uncertain. The CDR3 spans 13 residues. The germline gives CDR1 SGHAT, CDR2 FQNNGV. The V gene lost 2 bases and the J gene lost 2 bases, with 4 bases spanning the gap. The CDR3 reads CASSLSAGNTIYF. In DNA form, the CDR3 reads TGTGCCAGCAGCTTATCGGCTGGAAACACCATATATTTT.

The rearrangement uses TRBV6-1 and TRBJ2-7, with D perhaps matching TRBD1 or TRBD2 (5 bases each). The CDR3 sequence is 14 residues long. From germline, CDR1 is MNHNS and CDR2 SASEGT. V gave up 8 bases and J gave up 7 bases, with 21 bases separating them. The CDR3 DNA reads TGTGCCAGCGGAGTAGCAGGGTACGGGATAGAGCAGTACTTC. This codes for CASGVAGYGIEQYF.

This chain uses TRBV7-2 with TRBJ2-7; D is undetermined. The V end was cut by 1 base, the J end by 4 bases, with 8 bases between. The CDR3 runs to 13 residues. Germline assignment: CDR1 SGHTA and CDR2 FQGNSA. The CDR3 DNA is TGTGCCAGCAGCTTAGTGGTGGGGTACGAGCAGTACTTC. This encodes CASSLVVGYEQYF.